This section outlines one T cell receptor beta chain sequence together with its context. Its antigen is unknown. No per-base quality is available; no much larger clone lies one base away. The immunoSEQ Assay, a bias-controlled multiplex PCR, was used to amplify TCRbeta CDR3 regions from genomic DNA. The published analysis was carried out like this. Nucleated cell counts per sample were estimated from amplification of reference gene primers within the assay. To quantify the absolute abundance of each unique TCRbeta CDR3 rearrangement, sequence reads were collapsed and filtered. For each sample, productive Simpson clonality was calculated as the square root of Simpson's diversity index across productive rearrangements. As stored in TCRdb, this immuneACCESS dataset retains in-frame rearrangements with V and J assigned. A fraction of the clones does not appear; measured against another copy, unresolved V genes explain less than half of the discrepancy, and the remainder lacks a known reason. V, J and clone size reflect that table, while D and trimming were determined from the DNA. This sample comprises more than 200,000 clones, 90% of them detected only once. The ten most abundant clones make up less than 3% of the sample.

In Seattle, one collaborating source enrolled patients while the infection was active and tracked those patients longitudinally over the course of disease. Collaborating institutions collected whole blood in K2EDTA tubes following their own protocols. Collaborator samples were shipped for TCRbeta analysis as frozen whole blood, isolated PBMCs, or DNA extracted from either sample type. The data belong to a study of blood T cell repertoires in COVID-19 (dated by TCRdb to between 2020 and 2021). Broadly, across the study: Collaborator samples came from the United States, Italy and Spain and covered acute and convalescent phases of COVID-19. Nearly every sample came with metadata listing a de-identified subject ID, COVID-19 status, age in years and sex. The dataset comprised deeply sampled blood TCRbeta repertoires from subjects exposed to, actively infected with, or recovered from COVID-19. The repertoires were released in a freely available public database meant as a resource for research on the immune response to SARS-CoV-2. The material from the prospective study consisted of cDNA or gDNA derived from T cells, B-cell-depleted T cells, or PBMCs. Samples came from the ongoing ImmuneRACE study (first 160 participants) plus 1,254 subjects from 6 global collaborators. Where available, HLA class I and class II types were taken from metadata supplied by the sample provider and were not determined by assay-based typing. The paper's findings and limits, for the study overall: Clinical and demographic metadata were provided uncurated, with the amount varying by source and participant.

A distance of 24 bases separates the germline ends of V and J, which lose 2 bases and 7 bases respectively. In the germline V gene (reference sequence), CDR1 corresponds to LNHDA and CDR2 to SQIVND. From cysteine to phenylalanine, the CDR3 is 18 amino acids long. Just CDR3 DNA is preserved here, 54 bases in frame from base 1. Recombination connected TRBV19 to TRBJ1-5; a tentative D match to TRBD1 spans 6 bases. The clonotype was recovered from a man aged 25 to 45 with COVID-19, enrolled during active disease. The sample comprised peripheral blood. The DNA is as follows: TGTGCCAGTAGTATACGCCCTGTCTTCCGGGACACCCCACAGCCCCAGCATTTT. Its translation reads: CASSIRPVFRDTPQPQHF. Extended through the reference TRBV19 and TRBJ1-5 proteins, this CDR3 yields the full variable domain: DGGITQSPKYLFRKEGQNVTLSCEQNLNHDAMYWYRQDPGQGLRLIYYSQIVNDFQKGDIAEGYSVSREKKESFPLTVTSAQKNPTAFYLCASSIRPVFRDTPQPQHFGDGTRLSIL.